Sequencing of this TCR beta chain was carried out in a study of control samples from healthy donors and cancer patients. Some clones are missing from TCRdb's copy, which holds only in-frame ones; the method was immunoSEQ multiplex PCR. The sample holds about 120,000 clones; roughly 93% are singletons and the top ten take 2.6%. The CDR3 spans 15 residues. V lost 1 base and J lost 0, with 7 bases in between. The germline V gene encodes CDR1 SGHDN and CDR2 FVKESK. The receptor comes from a man aged 25 to 45 in good health. Material for sequencing was blood. This chain connects TRBV14 to TRBJ1-3; a possible D gene is TRBD1 (5 bases). CDR3 amino acids: CASSQGQSSGNTIYF. The CDR3 region has the DNA TGTGCCAGCAGCCAAGGACAGAGCTCTGGAAACACCATATATTTT.